This T cell receptor beta chain was recovered during a study of cytomegalovirus exposure and HLA in healthy donors. Study at large: An earlier analysis found some 100 million unique TCR beta sequences from about 190 million T cells.

This PCR relied on a set of 60 Vbeta primers and 13 Jbeta primers. Some clones are missing from TCRdb's copy, which holds only in-frame ones; the method was immunoSEQ multiplex PCR. The sample holds around 210,000 clones; roughly 78% are singletons and the top ten take 0.47%. This TCR was sampled from a boy under 18 in good health and CMV-seronegative. Sequenced: PBMCs.

In nucleotides, the CDR3 is TGTGCCAGCAGTTTCCGGAGCACCGGGGAGCTGTTTTTT. This translates into CASSFRSTGELFF. This chain connects TRBV27 to TRBJ2-2; D is uncertain. CDR3 size: 13 residues. The V end was cut by 3 bases, the J end by 4 bases, with 6 bases between. Germline V CDR1 and CDR2: MNHEY, SMNVEV (reference sequence).